Sequencing of this T cell receptor beta chain was carried out in a study of beta chain features in type 1 diabetes. Study in general: The study examined roughly 110,000,000 sorted cells across all samples.

The authors reverse transcribed all of the isolated RNA, so sequencing captured expressed TCRB transcripts. Profiled with immunoSEQ multiplex PCR; TCRdb holds only in-frame clones, not every one. The sample has roughly 330,000 clones, roughly 11% seen once. Donors underwent one heparinised blood draw, about 120 mL on average. Trimming cost V 5 bases and J 6 bases; bases outside gene matches: 3. The CDR3 totals 13 residues. CDR1 MNHNY and CDR2 SVGAGI come from the germline V gene (reference sequence). The sample holds a few counts of this clone. Sequencing used naive CD4+ T cells from blood. The receptor's source is a woman aged 25 to 39 in good health. The rearrangement uses TRBV6-6 and TRBJ2-1; 8 positions match TRBD1. CDR3 region: CASSGTGGNEQFF. The CDR3 DNA reads as TGTGCCAGCAGTGGAACAGGGGGCAATGAGCAGTTCTTC.